This T cell receptor (beta chain) is drawn from a study of CD8 T cells in ankylosing spondylitis. The study, taken as a whole, reports: Ankylosing spondylitis blood appeared to be characterized by a TCR beta motif of under ten highly homologous variants. Several of the motif variants were reported before in synovial fluid and blood from reactive arthritis. Significant enrichment of disease-linked clones was reportedly seen in matched ankylosing spondylitis synovial fluid.

TCRdb independently ran MiXCR on the 5' RACE reads; one entry per CDR3 protein. The repertoire holds about 840,000 distinct CDR3 sequences, with about 10% as singletons. V was clipped by 3 bases and J by 6 bases, with 12 bases between them. Germline CDR1 reads MDHEN; CDR2 reads SYDVKM. The CDR3 loop spans 14 amino acids. On this clonotype itself: Its antigen is currently unknown.

The sequence was obtained from a male donor with ankylosing spondylitis. This chain uses TRBV28 with TRBJ2-1, with D possibly matching TRBD2 (6 bases). The sequenced sample was blood, either unsorted or a sorted T cell fraction (not recorded which). This CDR3 reads CASSFSSVSNEQFF. The CDR3 DNA sequence: TGTGCCAGCAGTTTCTCTAGCGTCAGCAATGAGCAGTTCTTC. Together with reference TRBV28 and TRBJ2-1, the CDR3 gives the full variable domain: DVKVTQSSRYLVKRTGEKVFLECVQDMDHENMFWYRQDPGLGLRLIYFSYDVKMKEKGDIPEGYSVSREKKERFSLILESASTNQTSMYLCASSFSSVSNEQFFGPGTRLTVL.